The 13 T cell receptor beta chains below come from one sample, sequenced in a study of cytomegalovirus exposure and HLA in healthy donors. Repertoires were generated with immunoSEQ multiplex PCR, while TCRdb's copy carries only in-frame clones and drops some. The table has more than 95,000 clones, approximately 86% seen once. The sequenced sample consisted of PBMCs. All receptors come from a young woman in good health and CMV-seropositive.

This chain uses TRBV5-1 with TRBJ2-5; 7 bases fit TRBD2. Germline assignment: CDR1 SGHRS and CDR2 YFSETQ. J lost 5 bases, V lost 3 bases, and 7 bases had no gene match. The CDR3 extends over 14 amino acids. The CDR3 reads CASSSAGVGETQYF. The CDR3 DNA sequence: TGCGCCAGCAGCTCTGCGGGGGTTGGGGAGACCCAGTACTTC.

J is TRBJ2-3 and V is TRBV9, with a possible D match to TRBD1 (6 bases). The CDR3 runs 15 residues. The germline V gene encodes CDR1 SGDLS and CDR2 YYNGEE. Trimming cost V 0 bases and J 0 bases, with 8 bases left between them. CDR3 DNA: TGTGCCAGCAGCGTAGGTGGACAGAGCACAGATACGCAGTATTTT. It is translated as CASSVGGQSTDTQYF.

The chain employs TRBV29-1 and TRBJ1-2; TRBD1 agrees at 9 bases. V lost 7 bases and J lost 9; bases outside the gene matches: 9. The V gene's germline CDR1 is SQVTM and CDR2 ANQGSEA. This CDR3 is built from 12 residues. The CDR3 spells CSAATGGGRYTF. CDR3 nucleotides: TGCAGCGCCGCGACAGGGGGGGGCCGCTACACCTTC. The whole variable domain, remainder taken from reference TRBV29-1 and TRBJ1-2, is SAVISQKPSRDICQRGTSLTIQCQVDSQVTMMFWYRQQPGQSLTLIATANQGSEATYESGFVIDKFPISRPNLTFSTLTVSNMSPEDSSIYLCSAATGGGRYTFGSGTRLTVV.

A remark on this clone: Other DNA sequences from this sample encode an identical CDR3 as well. The chain is built from TRBV11-2 and TRBJ2-7; no reliable D call. This CDR3 has 12 residues. Trimming pared 4 bases from V and 0 bases from J, leaving 4 bases between. The germline V gene encodes CDR1 SGHAT and CDR2 FQNNGV. The chain's CDR3 is CASSSSSYEQYF. The CDR3 DNA sequence: TGTGCCAGCAGCTCCAGCTCCTACGAGCAGTACTTC.

The rearrangement joins TRBV19 to TRBJ1-2; D remains unclear. The V and J ends lost 4 bases and 8 bases respectively, with 14 bases between them. CDR3 length equals 13 residues. The germline gives CDR1 LNHDA, CDR2 SQIVND (reference sequence). CDR3 sequence reads: CASSSSQAGGYTF. The CDR3 DNA reads as TGTGCCAGTAGTAGTTCGCAGGCGGGAGGCTACACCTTC.

The V and J genes are TRBV29-1 and TRBJ1-2, with 12 bases matching TRBD1. Germline V lookup: CDR1 SQVTM, CDR2 ANQGSEA. V lost 3 bases to trimming and J lost 3 bases; unmatched junction nucleotides: 5. The CDR3 covers 15 residues. The CDR3, as DNA: TGCAGCGTTGATGTCGGGACAGGGGGCTACTATGGCTACACCTTC. It encodes CSVDVGTGGYYGYTF.

This clone was counted a few times. The chain combines TRBV7-9 with TRBJ1-6; the D is unclear. V dropped 6 bases and J dropped 7 bases, with 7 bases sitting between them. The CDR3 consists of 12 residues. Germline CDR1 is SEHNR and CDR2 is FQNEAQ (reference sequence). Written as DNA, the CDR3 is TGTGCCAGCAGAGAGGGCAATTCACCCCTCCACTTT. Its translation is CASREGNSPLHF.

The chain combines TRBV19 with TRBJ2-3, with TRBD2 as a possible D gene (5 bases). This CDR3 comprises 11 residues. Germline CDR1 LNHDA, CDR2 SQIVND (reference sequence). V lost 9 bases and J lost 8, with 12 bases in between. The CDR3 here is CASRRDITQYF. The CDR3 nucleotides are TGTGCCAGCCGTCGGGATATTACGCAGTATTTT.

There are a few counts of this clone. This chain joins TRBV19 and TRBJ2-5; a possible D gene is TRBD2 (5 bases). The DNA end is a closer match to TRBJ2-7, so the J assignment may be wrong. This CDR3 comprises 12 residues. CDR1 is LNHDA and CDR2 is SQIVND in the germline V gene (reference sequence). The chain's CDR3 is CATTTSSYEQYF. In nucleotides, the CDR3 is TGTGCCACCACAACTAGCTCCTACGAGCAGTACTTC.

This chain connects TRBV19 to TRBJ2-6; possibly TRBD2 for D (6 bases). The V gene's germline CDR1 is LNHDA and CDR2 SQIVND (reference sequence). The length of the CDR3 is 16 residues. Deletions cut 7 bases from V and 0 bases from J, with 13 bases between. The CDR3 coding sequence is TGTGCCAGTATGGAACTAGCTGGCTCTGGGGCCAACGTCCTGACTTTC. It encodes CASMELAGSGANVLTF.

The chain combines TRBV10-2 with TRBJ1-1; no definite D call. Trimming cost V 7 bases and J 6 bases, with 15 bases left between them. In germline, CDR1 is WSHSY, CDR2 SAAADI. The CDR3 consists of 13 residues. The CDR3 reads CASTGAGSAEAFF. Written as DNA, the CDR3 is TGCGCCAGCACCGGCGCGGGGAGCGCTGAAGCTTTCTTT.

V is TRBV6-5 and J is TRBJ1-5; weak D call: TRBD1 (5 bases). Deletions cut 0 bases from V and 4 bases from J, with 10 bases between. Germline CDR1 is MNHEY and CDR2 is SVGAGI. The CDR3 length is 15 residues. The CDR3 is CASSYSQGRNQPQHF. CDR3 DNA: TGTGCCAGCAGTTACTCGCAGGGTCGAAATCAGCCCCAGCATTTT.

CDR3 loop: CSASPGDYEQYF. The CDR3 bases are TGCAGCGCTAGCCCAGGGGATTACGAGCAGTACTTC. The rearrangement joins TRBV29-1 to TRBJ2-7; a weak D match, TRBD1 (6 bases). This CDR3 is 12 amino acids long. Germline loops: CDR1 SQVTM, CDR2 ANQGSEA. The V end lost 7 bases, the J end lost 4 bases, and 14 bases lay between the germline ends.